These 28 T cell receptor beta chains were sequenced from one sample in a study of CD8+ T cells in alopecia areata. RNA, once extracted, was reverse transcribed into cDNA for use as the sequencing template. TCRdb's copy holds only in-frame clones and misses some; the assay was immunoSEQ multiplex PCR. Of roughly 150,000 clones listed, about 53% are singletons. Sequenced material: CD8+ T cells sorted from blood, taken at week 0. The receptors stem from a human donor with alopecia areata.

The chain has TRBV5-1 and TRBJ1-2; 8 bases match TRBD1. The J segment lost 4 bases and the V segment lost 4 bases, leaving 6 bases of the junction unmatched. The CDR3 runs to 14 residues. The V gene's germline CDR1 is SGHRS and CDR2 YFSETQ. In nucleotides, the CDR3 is TGCGCCAGCAGCAACCGGACAGGGATCTATGGCTACACCTTC. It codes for CASSNRTGIYGYTF.

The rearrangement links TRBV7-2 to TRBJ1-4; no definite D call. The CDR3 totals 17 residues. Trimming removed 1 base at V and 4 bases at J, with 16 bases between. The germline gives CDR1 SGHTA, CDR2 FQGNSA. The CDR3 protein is CASSLGQLTPGNEKLFF. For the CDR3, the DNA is TGTGCCAGCAGCTTAGGGCAGCTAACCCCTGGTAATGAAAAACTGTTTTTT.

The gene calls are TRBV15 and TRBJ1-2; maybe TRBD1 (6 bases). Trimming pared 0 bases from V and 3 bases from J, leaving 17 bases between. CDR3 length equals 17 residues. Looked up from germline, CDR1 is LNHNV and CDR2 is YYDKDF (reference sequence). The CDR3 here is CATSRDPRQGMDYGYTF. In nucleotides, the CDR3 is TGTGCCACCAGCAGAGATCCTCGGCAGGGGATGGACTATGGCTACACCTTC.

The CDR3 coding sequence is TGCGCCAGCAGCCAAGATCGGACAGTCTACGAGCAGTACTTC. Its protein is CASSQDRTVYEQYF. This rearrangement joins TRBV4-3 to TRBJ2-7; a possible D gene is TRBD1 (6 bases). The CDR3 consists of 14 residues. Per the germline V gene, CDR1 is LGHNA and CDR2 is YSLEER. V lost 0 bases, J lost 3 bases, and 9 bases lay in between.

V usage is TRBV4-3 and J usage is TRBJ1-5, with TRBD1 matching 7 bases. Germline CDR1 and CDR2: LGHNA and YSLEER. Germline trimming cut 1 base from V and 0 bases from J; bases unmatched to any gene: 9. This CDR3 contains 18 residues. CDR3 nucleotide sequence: TGCGCCAGCAGCCAAGTTAGGACAGGTTTCGGTAGCAATCAGCCCCAGCATTTT. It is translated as CASSQVRTGFGSNQPQHF.

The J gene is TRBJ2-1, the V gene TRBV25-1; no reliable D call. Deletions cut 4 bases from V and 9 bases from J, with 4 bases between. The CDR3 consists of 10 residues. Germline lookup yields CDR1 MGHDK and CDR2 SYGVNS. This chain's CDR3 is CASSGGEQFF. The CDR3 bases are TGTGCCAGCAGTGGTGGTGAGCAGTTCTTC.

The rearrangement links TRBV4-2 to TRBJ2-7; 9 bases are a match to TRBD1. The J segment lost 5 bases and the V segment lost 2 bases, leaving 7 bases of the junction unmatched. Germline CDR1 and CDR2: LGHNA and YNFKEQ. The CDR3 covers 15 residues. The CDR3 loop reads CASSQNRDRVHEQYF. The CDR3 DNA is TGTGCCAGCAGCCAAAACCGGGACAGGGTACACGAGCAGTACTTC.

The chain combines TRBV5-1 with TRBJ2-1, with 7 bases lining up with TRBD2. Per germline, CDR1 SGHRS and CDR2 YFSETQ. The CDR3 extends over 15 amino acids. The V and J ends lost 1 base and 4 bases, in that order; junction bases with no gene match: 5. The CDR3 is CASSLRGGSYNEQFF. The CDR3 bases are TGCGCCAGCAGCTTGCGAGGCGGGAGTTACAATGAGCAGTTCTTC.

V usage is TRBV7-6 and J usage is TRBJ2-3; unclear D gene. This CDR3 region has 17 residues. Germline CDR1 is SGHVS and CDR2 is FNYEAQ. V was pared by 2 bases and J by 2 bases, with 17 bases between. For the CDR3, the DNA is TGTGCCAGCAGCTTATTTTCCCCGGGCATTACCACAGATACGCAGTATTTT. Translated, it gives CASSLFSPGITTDTQYF.

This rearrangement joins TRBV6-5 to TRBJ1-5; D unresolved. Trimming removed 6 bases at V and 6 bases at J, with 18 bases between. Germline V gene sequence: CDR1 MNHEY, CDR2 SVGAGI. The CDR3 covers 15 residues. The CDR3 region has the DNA TGTGCCAGCAGGCTTACAAGGGAGACGATTCAGCCCCAGCATTTT. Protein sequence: CASRLTRETIQPQHF.

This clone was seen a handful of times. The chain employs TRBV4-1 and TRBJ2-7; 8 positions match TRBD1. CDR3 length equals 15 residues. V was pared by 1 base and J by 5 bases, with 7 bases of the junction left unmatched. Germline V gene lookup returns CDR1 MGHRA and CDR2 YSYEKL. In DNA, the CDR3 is TGCGCCAGCAGCCAAGGGACAGGGCGGATGGACGAGCAGTACTTC. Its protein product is CASSQGTGRMDEQYF.

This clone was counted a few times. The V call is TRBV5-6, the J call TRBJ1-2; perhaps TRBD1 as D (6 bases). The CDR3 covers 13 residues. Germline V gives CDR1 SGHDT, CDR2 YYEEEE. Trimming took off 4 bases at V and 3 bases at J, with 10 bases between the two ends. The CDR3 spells CASSPTGDYGYTF. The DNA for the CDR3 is TGTGCCAGCAGCCCGACAGGCGACTATGGCTACACCTTC.

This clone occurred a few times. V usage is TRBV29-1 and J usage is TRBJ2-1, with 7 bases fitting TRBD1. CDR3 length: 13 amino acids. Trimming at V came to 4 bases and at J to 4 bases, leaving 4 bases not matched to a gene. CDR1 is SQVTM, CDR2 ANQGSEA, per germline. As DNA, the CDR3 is TGCAGCGTTGCAGGGGGTCAGTACAATGAGCAGTTCTTC. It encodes CSVAGGQYNEQFF.

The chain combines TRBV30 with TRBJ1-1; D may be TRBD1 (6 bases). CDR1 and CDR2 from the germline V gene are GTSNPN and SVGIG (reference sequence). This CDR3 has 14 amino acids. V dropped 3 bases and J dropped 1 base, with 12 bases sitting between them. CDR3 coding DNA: TGTGCCTGGAGCCCCAGGGGAGCGAACACTGAAGCTTTCTTT. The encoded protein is CAWSPRGANTEAFF.

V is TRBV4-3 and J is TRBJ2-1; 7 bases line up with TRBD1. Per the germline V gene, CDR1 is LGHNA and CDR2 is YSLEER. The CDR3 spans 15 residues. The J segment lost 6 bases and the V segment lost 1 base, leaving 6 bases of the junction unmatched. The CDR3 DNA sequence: TGCGCCAGCAGCCAAGGGTCAGGGGGTATCAATGAGCAGTTCTTC. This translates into CASSQGSGGINEQFF.

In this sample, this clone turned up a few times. The CDR3 loop is CATSNRDRAFKQFF. CDR3 DNA: TGTGCCACCAGCAACCGGGACAGGGCCTTTAAGCAGTTCTTC. This chain joins TRBV15 and TRBJ2-1; 9 bases are shared with TRBD1. Germline CDR1 LNHNV, CDR2 YYDKDF (reference sequence). With V trimmed by 4 bases and J by 11 bases, 9 bases remained unmatched. This CDR3 is built from 14 residues.

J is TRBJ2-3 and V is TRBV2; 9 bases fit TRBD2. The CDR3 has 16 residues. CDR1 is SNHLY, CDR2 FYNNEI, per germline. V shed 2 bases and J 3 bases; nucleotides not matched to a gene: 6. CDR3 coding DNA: TGTGCCAGCAGTGAACGGAGCGGGGGGCGGACAGATACGCAGTATTTT. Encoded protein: CASSERSGGRTDTQYF.

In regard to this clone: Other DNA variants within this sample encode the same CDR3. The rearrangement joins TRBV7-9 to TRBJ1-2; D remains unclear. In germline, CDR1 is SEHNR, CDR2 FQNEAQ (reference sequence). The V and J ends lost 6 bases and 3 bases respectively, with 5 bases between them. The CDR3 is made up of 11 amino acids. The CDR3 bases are TGTGCCAGCAGTCAAGACTATGGCTACACCTTC. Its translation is CASSQDYGYTF.

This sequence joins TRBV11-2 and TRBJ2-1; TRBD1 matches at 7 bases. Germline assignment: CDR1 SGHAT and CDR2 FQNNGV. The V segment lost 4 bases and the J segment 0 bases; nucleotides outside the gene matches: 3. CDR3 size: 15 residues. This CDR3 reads CASSSRDSSYNEQFF. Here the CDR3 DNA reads TGTGCCAGCAGCTCCCGGGACAGCTCCTACAATGAGCAGTTCTTC.

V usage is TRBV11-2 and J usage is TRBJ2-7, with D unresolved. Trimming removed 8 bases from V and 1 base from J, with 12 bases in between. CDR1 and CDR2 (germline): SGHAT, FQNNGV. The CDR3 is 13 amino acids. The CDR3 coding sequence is TGTGCCAGCTCCTGGCGCGGTTCCTACGAGCAGTACTTC. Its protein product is CASSWRGSYEQYF.

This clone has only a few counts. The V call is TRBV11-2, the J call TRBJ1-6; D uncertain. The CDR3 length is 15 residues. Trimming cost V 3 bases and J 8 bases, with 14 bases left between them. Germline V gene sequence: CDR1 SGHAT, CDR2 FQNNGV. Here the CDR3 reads CASSFNGRSDSPLHF. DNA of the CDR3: TGTGCCAGCAGCTTTAACGGCAGGAGTGATTCACCCCTCCACTTT.

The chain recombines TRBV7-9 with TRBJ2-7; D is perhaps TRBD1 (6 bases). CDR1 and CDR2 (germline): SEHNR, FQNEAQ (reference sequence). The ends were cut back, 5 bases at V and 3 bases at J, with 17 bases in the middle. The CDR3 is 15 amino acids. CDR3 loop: CASSPERQGYYEQYF. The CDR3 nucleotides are TGTGCCAGCAGCCCCGAACGGCAGGGGTACTACGAGCAGTACTTC.

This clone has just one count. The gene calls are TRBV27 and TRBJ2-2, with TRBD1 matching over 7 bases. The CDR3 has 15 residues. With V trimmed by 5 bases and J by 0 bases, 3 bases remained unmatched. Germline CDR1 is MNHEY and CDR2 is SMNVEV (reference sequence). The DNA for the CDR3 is TGTGCCAGCAGTCCGGGACAGACGAACACCGGGGAGCTGTTTTTT. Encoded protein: CASSPGQTNTGELFF.

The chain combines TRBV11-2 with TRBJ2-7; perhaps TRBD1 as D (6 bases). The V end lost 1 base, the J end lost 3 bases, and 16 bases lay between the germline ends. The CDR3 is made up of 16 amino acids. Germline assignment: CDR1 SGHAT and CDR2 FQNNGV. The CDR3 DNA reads TGTGCCAGCAGCTTAGTGGGGTCGACAGGATACTACGAGCAGTACTTC. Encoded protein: CASSLVGSTGYYEQYF.

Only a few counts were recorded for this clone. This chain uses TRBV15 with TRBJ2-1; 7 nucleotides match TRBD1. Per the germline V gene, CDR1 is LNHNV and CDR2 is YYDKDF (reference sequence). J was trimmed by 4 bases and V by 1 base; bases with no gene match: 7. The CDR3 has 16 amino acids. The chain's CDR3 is CATSRGAGGWYNEQFF. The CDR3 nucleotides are TGTGCCACCAGCAGAGGGGCAGGGGGATGGTACAATGAGCAGTTCTTC.

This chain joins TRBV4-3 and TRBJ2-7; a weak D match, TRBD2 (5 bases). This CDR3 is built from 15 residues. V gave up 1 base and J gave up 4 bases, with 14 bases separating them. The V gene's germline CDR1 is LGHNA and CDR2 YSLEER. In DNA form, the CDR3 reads TGCGCCAGCAGCCAAGGTGCGGGTATCACTTACGAGCAGTACTTC. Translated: CASSQGAGITYEQYF.

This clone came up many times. The CDR3 loop reads CASSLGGWETQYF. As DNA, the CDR3 is TGTGCCAGCAGCTTGGGGGGATGGGAGACCCAGTACTTC. The V gene is TRBV7-9, the J gene TRBJ2-5; D possibly corresponds to TRBD2 (6 bases). The CDR3 sequence is 13 residues long. Germline values: CDR1 SEHNR, CDR2 FQNEAQ (reference sequence). V lost 3 bases and J 5 bases, leaving 10 bases between the germline ends.

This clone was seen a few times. This CDR3 is CASSFPPSYEQYF. The CDR3 DNA reads TGTGCCAGCAGCTTTCCACCATCCTACGAGCAGTACTTC. The chain employs TRBV4-2 and TRBJ2-7; D uncertain. CDR1 is LGHNA, CDR2 YNFKEQ, per germline. The CDR3 consists of 13 residues. The V gene lost 5 bases and the J gene lost 1 base, with 9 bases spanning the gap.